Sequencing of this T cell receptor beta chain was carried out in a study of cytomegalovirus exposure and HLA in healthy donors. With regard to this clone: Its specificity is not known. One end of the junction does not line up with germline, which may come from a read error.

Primers: 60 Vbeta forward and 13 Jbeta reverse. TCRdb's copy holds only in-frame clones and misses some; the assay was immunoSEQ multiplex PCR. The sample consists of roughly 150,000 clones, 65% to 80% of them appearing once. Study outcomes and limitations: The authors enumerated 150 to 200 TCR beta chains as linked to cytomegalovirus.

Germline V gene data show CDR1 as SNHLY and CDR2 as FYNNEI. CDR3 length equals 15 residues. Sequenced input: PBMCs. The clonotype comes from a man aged 35 to 55 in good health and CMV-seropositive. The chain is built from TRBV2 and TRBJ2-6; tentatively, D is TRBD1 (5 bases). The CDR3 sequence: CASSGPRAGANGLTF. Written as DNA, the CDR3 is TGTGCCAGCAGTGGCCCCAGGGCTGGGGCCAACGGCCTGACTTTC.